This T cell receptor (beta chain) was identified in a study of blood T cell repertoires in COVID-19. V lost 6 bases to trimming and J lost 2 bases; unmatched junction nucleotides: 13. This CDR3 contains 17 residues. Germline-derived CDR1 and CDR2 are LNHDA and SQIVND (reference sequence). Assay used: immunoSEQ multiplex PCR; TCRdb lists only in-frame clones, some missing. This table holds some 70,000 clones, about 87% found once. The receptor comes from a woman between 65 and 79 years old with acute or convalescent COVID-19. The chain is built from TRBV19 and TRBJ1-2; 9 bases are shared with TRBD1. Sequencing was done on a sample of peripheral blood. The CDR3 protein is CASSRTGELLLNYGYTF. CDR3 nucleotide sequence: TGTGCCAGTAGCCGGACAGGGGAACTCCTTCTGAACTATGGCTACACCTTC.